The rows below give T cell receptor beta chains drawn from one sample of a study of shared clonotypes between healthy human individuals. Clones were read by immunoSEQ multiplex PCR, and TCRdb kept only the in-frame ones, dropping some. The profile shows about 680,000 clones, more than 70% of them singletons. The sequencing input was memory CD4+ T cells sorted from blood. The receptors here all came from a woman in her twenties or thirties in good health. Each CDR3 is given with its conserved first and last residue. D genes are given only for firm matches. A row's size may be missing; if present it is once, few, many or a size class.

d_gene	j_gene	v_gene	abundance	CDR3aa	CDR3nt
TRBD1	TRBJ2-1	TRBV6-5	NA	CASSTQQGSNEQFF	TGTGCCAGCAGTACCCAACAGGGGAGTAATGAGCAGTTCTTC
NA	TRBJ1-3	TRBV7-9	NA	CASSSVGARGNTIYF	TGTGCCAGCAGCTCCGTGGGAGCGAGGGGAAACACCATATATTTT
TRBD1	TRBJ2-5	TRBV6-1	NA	CRLGDRGPETQYF	TGTAGATTAGGGGACAGGGGGCCAGAGACCCAGTACTTC
TRBD2	TRBJ2-5	TRBV2	NA	CASTQTSWQETQYF	TGTGCCAGCACCCAGACTAGCTGGCAAGAGACCCAGTACTTC
NA	TRBJ1-5	TRBV28	NA	CASSPGTRTVTYQPQHF	TGTGCCAGCAGTCCTGGGACCCGGACTGTAACTTATCAGCCCCAGCATTTT
TRBD1	TRBJ2-1	TRBV6-6	few	CASSYRGTGKNNEQFF	TGTGCCAGCAGTTACCGAGGGACAGGGAAGAACAATGAGCAGTTCTTC
NA	TRBJ2-3	TRBV11-2	NA	CASSQPSTDTQYF	TGTGCCAGCAGCCAACCTAGCACAGATACGCAGTATTTT
TRBD1	TRBJ2-1	TRBV9	NA	CASSAPQQGNEQFF	TGTGCCAGCAGCGCTCCGCAACAGGGGAATGAGCAGTTCTTC
NA	TRBJ1-2	TRBV7-2	NA	CASSSHGYGYTF	TGTGCCAGCAGCTCCCACGGCTATGGCTACACCTTC
NA	TRBJ2-5	TRBV11-3	NA	CASSFRGGETQYF	TGTGCCAGCAGCTTCAGGGGTGGGGAGACCCAGTACTTC
TRBD2	TRBJ2-2	TRBV2	once	CASGGLAGKTGELFF	TGTGCCAGCGGTGGACTAGCGGGAAAAACCGGGGAGCTGTTTTTT
NA	TRBJ2-5	TRBV6-6	NA	CASSQPFSGAAQYF	TGTGCCAGCAGCCAGCCCTTCTCAGGGGCGGCCCAGTACTTC
TRBD1	TRBJ2-4	TRBV10-2	once	CASSGDRVQYF	TGCGCCAGCAGTGGGGACAGGGTCCAGTACTTC
TRBD1	TRBJ1-2	TRBV19	NA	CASNRGDYGYTF	TGTGCCAGTAACAGGGGGGACTATGGCTACACCTTC
NA	TRBJ1-1	TRBV14	NA	CASSHFLGNTEAFF	TGTGCCAGCAGCCACTTTCTTGGGAACACTGAAGCTTTCTTT
TRBD1	TRBJ2-5	TRBV11-2	NA	CASSFGTASSQETQYF	TGTGCCAGCAGCTTTGGGACAGCTTCCTCCCAAGAGACCCAGTACTTC
NA	TRBJ1-1	TRBV13	NA	CASSLRGGGWTEAFF	TGTGCCAGCAGCCTAAGAGGGGGAGGTTGGACTGAAGCTTTCTTT
NA	TRBJ2-7	TRBV18	NA	CASSPYQRDTEQYF	TGTGCCAGCTCACCATACCAAAGGGACACCGAGCAGTACTTC
TRBD1	TRBJ1-5	TRBV6-1	NA	CASSAQIVKTGGNQPQHF	TGTGCCAGCAGTGCCCAGATAGTAAAGACAGGGGGAAATCAGCCCCAGCATTTT
TRBD1	TRBJ1-2	TRBV15	NA	CATSIAGGLGYTF	TGTGCCACCAGCATAGCAGGGGGCCTTGGCTACACCTTC
NA	TRBJ1-1	TRBV6-1	NA	CASVTRTAWEAFF	TGTGCCAGCGTGACAAGGACAGCGTGGGAAGCTTTCTTT
NA	TRBJ1-4	TRBV5-1	few	CASSFGGDEKLFF	TGCGCCAGCAGCTTTGGGGGGGATGAAAAACTGTTTTTT
TRBD2	TRBJ2-7	TRBV27	NA	CASSTYTAGDEQYF	TGTGCCAGCAGTACCTACACAGCGGGAGACGAGCAGTACTTC
NA	TRBJ2-5	TRBV7-2	NA	CASSPATRYQETQYF	TGTGCCAGCAGCCCAGCTACCCGGTACCAAGAGACCCAGTACTTC
NA	TRBJ1-1	TRBV29-1	NA	CSVGGRGIGGNTEAFF	TGCAGCGTTGGGGGTAGGGGGATAGGCGGGAACACTGAAGCTTTCTTT
NA	TRBJ2-3	TRBV7-2	NA	CASSLVVLVADTQYF	TGTGCCAGCAGCTTAGTGGTCTTGGTCGCAGATACGCAGTATTTT
NA	TRBJ2-1	TRBV28	NA	CASSLPPSSYNEQFF	TGTGCCAGCAGTTTACCACCGAGCTCCTACAATGAGCAGTTCTTC
TRBD2	TRBJ2-1	TRBV5-1	many	CASSPGTSGNEQFF	TGCGCCAGCAGCCCCGGGACTAGCGGGAATGAGCAGTTCTTC
TRBD2	TRBJ2-7	TRBV27	few	CASSLFSTSGRAIEQYF	TGTGCCAGCAGTTTATTTTCTACTAGCGGGAGGGCCATCGAGCAGTACTTC
NA	TRBJ2-1	TRBV2	NA	CATMQEGGFRNEQFF	TGTGCCACCATGCAGGAGGGAGGCTTTCGAAATGAGCAGTTCTTC